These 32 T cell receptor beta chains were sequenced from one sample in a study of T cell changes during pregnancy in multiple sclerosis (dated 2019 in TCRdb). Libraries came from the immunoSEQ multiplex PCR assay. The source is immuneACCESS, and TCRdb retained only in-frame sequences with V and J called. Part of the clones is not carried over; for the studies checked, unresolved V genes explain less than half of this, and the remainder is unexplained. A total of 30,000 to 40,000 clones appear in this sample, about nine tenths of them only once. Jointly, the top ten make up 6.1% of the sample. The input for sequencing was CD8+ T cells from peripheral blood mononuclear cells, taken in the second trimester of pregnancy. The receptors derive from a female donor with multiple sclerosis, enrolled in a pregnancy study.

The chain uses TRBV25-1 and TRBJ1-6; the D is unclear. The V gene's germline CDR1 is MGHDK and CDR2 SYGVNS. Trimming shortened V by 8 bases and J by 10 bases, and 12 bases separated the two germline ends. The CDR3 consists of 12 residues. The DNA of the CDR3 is TGTGCCAGCGCAATCGGTCCATCACCCCTCCACTTT. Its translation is CASAIGPSPLHF.

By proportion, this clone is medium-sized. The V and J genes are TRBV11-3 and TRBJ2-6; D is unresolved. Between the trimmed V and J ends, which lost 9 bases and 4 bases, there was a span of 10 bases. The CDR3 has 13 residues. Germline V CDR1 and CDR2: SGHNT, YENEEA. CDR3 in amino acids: CASAARGANVLTF. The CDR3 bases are TGTGCCAGTGCCGCGCGGGGGGCCAACGTCCTGACTTTC.

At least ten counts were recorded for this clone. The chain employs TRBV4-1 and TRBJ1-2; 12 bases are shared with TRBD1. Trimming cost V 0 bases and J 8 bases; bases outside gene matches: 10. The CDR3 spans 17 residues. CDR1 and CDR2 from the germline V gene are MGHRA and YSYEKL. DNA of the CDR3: TGCGCCAGCAGCCAAGATCGAGGGACAGGGGGCGCTTCGGGCTACACCTTC. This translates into CASSQDRGTGGASGYTF.

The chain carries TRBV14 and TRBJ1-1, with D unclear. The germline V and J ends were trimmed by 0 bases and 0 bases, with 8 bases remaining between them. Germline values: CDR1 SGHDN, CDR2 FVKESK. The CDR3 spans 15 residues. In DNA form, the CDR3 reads TGTGCCAGCAGCCAAGATCCGAGATTGAACACTGAAGCTTTCTTT. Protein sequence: CASSQDPRLNTEAFF.

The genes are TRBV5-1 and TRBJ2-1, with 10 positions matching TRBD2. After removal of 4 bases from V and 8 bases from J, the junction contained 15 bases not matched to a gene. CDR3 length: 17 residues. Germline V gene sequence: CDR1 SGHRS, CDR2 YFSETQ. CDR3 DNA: TGCGCCAGCAGCCTCCTCTTAGCGGGAGGTAACGTGCATGAGCAGTTCTTC. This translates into CASSLLLAGGNVHEQFF. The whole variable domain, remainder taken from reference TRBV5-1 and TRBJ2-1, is KAGVTQTPRYLIKTRGQQVTLSCSPISGHRSVSWYQQTPGQGLQFLFEYFSETQRNKGNFPGRFSGRQFSNSRSEMNVSTLELGDSALYLCASSLLLAGGNVHEQFFGPGTRLTVL.

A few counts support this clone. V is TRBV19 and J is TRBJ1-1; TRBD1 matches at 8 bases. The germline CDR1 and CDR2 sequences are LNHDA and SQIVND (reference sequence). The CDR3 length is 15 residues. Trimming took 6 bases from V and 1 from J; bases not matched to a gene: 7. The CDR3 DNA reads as TGTGCCAGTAGGACAGGGGCCTTGACGAACACTGAAGCTTTCTTT. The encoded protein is CASRTGALTNTEAFF.

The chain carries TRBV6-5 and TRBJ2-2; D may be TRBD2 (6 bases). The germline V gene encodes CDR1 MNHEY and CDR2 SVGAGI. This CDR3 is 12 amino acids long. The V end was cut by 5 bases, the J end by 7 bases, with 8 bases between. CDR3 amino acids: CASSGTVGELFF. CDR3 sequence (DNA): TGTGCCAGCAGTGGGACTGTCGGGGAGCTGTTTTTT.

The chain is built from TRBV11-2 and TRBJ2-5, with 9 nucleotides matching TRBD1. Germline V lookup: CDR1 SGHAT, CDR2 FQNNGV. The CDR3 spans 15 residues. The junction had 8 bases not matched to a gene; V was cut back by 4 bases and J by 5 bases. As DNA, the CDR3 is TGTGCCAGCAGCTCATACAGGGGGCGCGGCGAGACCCAGTACTTC. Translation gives CASSSYRGRGETQYF. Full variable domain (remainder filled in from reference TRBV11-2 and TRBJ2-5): EAGVAQSPRYKIIEKRQSVAFWCNPISGHATLYWYQQILGQGPKLLIQFQNNGVVDDSQLPKDRFSAERLKGVDSTLKIQPAKLEDSAVYLCASSSYRGRGETQYFGPGTRLLVL.

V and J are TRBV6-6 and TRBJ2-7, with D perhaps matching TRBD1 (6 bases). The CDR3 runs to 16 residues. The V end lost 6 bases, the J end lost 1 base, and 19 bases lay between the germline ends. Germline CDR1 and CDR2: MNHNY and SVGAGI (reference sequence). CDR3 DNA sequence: TGTGCCAGCAGAGTAGCAGTAGGGACACAGTCCTACGAGCAGTACTTC. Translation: CASRVAVGTQSYEQYF.

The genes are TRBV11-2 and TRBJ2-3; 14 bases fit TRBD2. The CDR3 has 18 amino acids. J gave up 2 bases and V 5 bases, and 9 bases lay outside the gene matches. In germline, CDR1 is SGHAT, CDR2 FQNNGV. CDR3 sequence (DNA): TGTGCCAGCAGCCCAAGACCGGGACTAGCGGGGGACACAGATACGCAGTATTTT. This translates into CASSPRPGLAGDTDTQYF.

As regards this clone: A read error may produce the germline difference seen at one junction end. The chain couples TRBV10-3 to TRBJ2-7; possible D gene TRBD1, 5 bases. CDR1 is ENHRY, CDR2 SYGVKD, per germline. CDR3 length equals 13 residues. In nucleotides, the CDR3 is TGTGCCATCAGTGAGTCGGAGACAGCCGAGGAGTACTTC. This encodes CAISESETAEEYF.

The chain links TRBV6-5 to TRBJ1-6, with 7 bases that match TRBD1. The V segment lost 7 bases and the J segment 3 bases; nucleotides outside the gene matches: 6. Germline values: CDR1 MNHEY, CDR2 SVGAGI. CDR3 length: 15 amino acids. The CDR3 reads CASNTRQGYNSPLHF. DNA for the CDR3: TGTGCCAGCAACACACGACAGGGCTATAATTCACCCCTCCACTTT.

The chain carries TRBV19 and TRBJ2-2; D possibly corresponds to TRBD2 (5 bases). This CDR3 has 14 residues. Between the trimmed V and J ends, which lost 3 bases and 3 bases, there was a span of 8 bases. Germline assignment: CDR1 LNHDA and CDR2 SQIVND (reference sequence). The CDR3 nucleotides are TGTGCCAGTAGTATCGCGGGTTACACCGGGGAGCTGTTTTTT. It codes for CASSIAGYTGELFF.

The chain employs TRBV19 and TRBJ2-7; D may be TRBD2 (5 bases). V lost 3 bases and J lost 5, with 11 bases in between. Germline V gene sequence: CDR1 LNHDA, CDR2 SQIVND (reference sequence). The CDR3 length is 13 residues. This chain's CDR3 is CASSINGVHEQYF. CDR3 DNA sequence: TGTGCCAGTAGTATCAACGGGGTCCACGAGCAGTACTTC.

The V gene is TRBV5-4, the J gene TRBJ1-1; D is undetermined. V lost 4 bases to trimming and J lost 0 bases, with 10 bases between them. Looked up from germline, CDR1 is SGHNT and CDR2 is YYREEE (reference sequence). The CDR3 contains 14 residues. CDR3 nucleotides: TGTGCCAGCAGCCCCTCCACAGTGAACACTGAAGCTTTCTTT. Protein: CASSPSTVNTEAFF.

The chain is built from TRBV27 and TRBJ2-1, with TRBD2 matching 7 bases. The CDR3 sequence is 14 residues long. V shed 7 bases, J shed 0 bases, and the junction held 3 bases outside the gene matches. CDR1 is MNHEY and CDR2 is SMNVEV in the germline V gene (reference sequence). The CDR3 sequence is CASKGLISYNEQFF. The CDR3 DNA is TGTGCCAGCAAGGGACTAATCTCCTACAATGAGCAGTTCTTC.

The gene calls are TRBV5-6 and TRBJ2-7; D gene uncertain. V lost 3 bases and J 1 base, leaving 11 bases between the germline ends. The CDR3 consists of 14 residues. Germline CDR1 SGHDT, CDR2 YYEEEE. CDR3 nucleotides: TGTGCCAGCAGCTCTCCCCCTGAGTCCTACGAGCAGTACTTC. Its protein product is CASSSPPESYEQYF.

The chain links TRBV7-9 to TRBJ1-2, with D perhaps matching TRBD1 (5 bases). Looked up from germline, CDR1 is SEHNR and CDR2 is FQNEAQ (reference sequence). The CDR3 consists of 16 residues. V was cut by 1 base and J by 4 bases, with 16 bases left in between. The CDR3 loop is CASSLGGGASIYGYTF. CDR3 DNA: TGTGCCAGCAGCTTAGGAGGCGGGGCCTCAATCTATGGCTACACCTTC.

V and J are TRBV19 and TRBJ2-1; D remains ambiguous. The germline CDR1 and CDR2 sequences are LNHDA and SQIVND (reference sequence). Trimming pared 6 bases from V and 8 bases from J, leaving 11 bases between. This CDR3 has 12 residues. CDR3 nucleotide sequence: TGTGCCAGTAGCCCGGGTGGTTATGAGCAGTTCTTC. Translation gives CASSPGGYEQFF.

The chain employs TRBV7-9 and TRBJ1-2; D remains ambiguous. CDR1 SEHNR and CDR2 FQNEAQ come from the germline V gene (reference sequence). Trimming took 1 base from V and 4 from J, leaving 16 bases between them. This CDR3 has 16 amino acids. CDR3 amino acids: CASSLVGGETSYGYTF. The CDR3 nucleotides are TGTGCCAGCAGCTTAGTAGGAGGAGAGACCAGCTATGGCTACACCTTC.

The CDR3 loop reads CASSPPGEGGSTEAFF. CDR3 nucleotides: TGTGCCAGCAGCCCACCGGGGGAAGGCGGGTCCACTGAAGCTTTCTTT. The V gene is TRBV7-9, the J gene TRBJ1-1, with D possibly being TRBD1 (5 bases). The length of the CDR3 is 16 residues. Trimming left V 5 bases short and J 4 bases short, with 20 bases between. Germline CDR1 SEHNR, CDR2 FQNEAQ (reference sequence).

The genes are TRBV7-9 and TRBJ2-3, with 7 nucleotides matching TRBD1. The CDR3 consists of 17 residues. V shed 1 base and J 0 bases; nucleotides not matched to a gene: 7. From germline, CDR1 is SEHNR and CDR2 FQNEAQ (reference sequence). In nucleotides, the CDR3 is TGTGCCAGCAGCTTAGGTCAGGGACAGCCTAGCACAGATACGCAGTATTTT. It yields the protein CASSLGQGQPSTDTQYF.

In nucleotides, the CDR3 is TGCGCCAGCAGCTTGGTCGGGGGTGGAGAGACCCAGTACTTC. This translates into CASSLVGGGETQYF. The chain is built from TRBV5-1 and TRBJ2-5; tentative D call: TRBD2 (6 bases). This CDR3 has 14 amino acids. CDR1 and CDR2 (germline): SGHRS, YFSETQ. The V end was cut by 0 bases, the J end by 4 bases, with 10 bases between. The full variable domain, completed using reference TRBV5-1 and TRBJ2-5, is KAGVTQTPRYLIKTRGQQVTLSCSPISGHRSVSWYQQTPGQGLQFLFEYFSETQRNKGNFPGRFSGRQFSNSRSEMNVSTLELGDSALYLCASSLVGGGETQYFGPGTRLLVL.

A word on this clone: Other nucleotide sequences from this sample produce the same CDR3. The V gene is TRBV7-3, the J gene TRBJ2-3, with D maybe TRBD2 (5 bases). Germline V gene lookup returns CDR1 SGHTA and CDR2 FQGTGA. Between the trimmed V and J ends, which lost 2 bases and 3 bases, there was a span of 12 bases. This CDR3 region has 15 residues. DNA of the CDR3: TGTGCCAGCAGCTTAGTCCTAGCTGGGACAGATACGCAGTATTTT. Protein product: CASSLVLAGTDTQYF. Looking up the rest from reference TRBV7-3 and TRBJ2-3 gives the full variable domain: GAGVSQTPSNKVTEKGKYVELRCDPISGHTALYWYRQSLGQGPEFLIYFQGTGAADDSGLPNDRFFAVRPEGSVSTLKIQRTERGDSAVYLCASSLVLAGTDTQYFGPGTRLTVL.

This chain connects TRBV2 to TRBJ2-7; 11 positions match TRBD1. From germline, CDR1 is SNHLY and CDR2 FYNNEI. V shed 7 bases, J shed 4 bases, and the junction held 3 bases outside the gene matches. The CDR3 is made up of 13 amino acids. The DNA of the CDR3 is TGTGCCAGCACAGGACAGGGGGCGTACGAGCAGTACTTC. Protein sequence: CASTGQGAYEQYF.

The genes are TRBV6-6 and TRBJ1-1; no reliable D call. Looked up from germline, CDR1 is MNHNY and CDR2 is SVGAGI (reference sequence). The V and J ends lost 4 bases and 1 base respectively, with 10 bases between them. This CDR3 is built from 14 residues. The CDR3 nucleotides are TGTGCCAGCAGTTGGGCCGAGGGGAACACTGAAGCTTTCTTT. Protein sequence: CASSWAEGNTEAFF.

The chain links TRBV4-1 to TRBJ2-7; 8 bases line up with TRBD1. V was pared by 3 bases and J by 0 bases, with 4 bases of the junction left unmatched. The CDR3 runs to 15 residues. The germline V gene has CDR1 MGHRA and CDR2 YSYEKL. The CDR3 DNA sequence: TGCGCCAGCAGCCAGCCAGGGGGCATCTCCTACGAGCAGTACTTC. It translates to CASSQPGGISYEQYF.

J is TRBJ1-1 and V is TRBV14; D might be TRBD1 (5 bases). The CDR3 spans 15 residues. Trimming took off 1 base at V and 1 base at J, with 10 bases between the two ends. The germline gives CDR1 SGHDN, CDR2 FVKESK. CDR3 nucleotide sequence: TGTGCCAGCAGCCAAGGTGGGGGAGGGAACACTGAAGCTTTCTTT. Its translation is CASSQGGGGNTEAFF. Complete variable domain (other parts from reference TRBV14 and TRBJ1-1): EAGVTQFPSHSVIEKGQTVTLRCDPISGHDNLYWYRRVMGKEIKFLLHFVKESKQDESGMPNNRFLAERTGGTYSTLKVQPAELEDSGVYFCASSQGGGGNTEAFFGQGTRLTVV.

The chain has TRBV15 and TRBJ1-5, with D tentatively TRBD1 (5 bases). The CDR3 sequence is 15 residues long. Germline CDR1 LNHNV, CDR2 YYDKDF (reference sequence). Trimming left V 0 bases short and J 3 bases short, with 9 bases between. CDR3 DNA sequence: TGTGCCACCAGCAGAGATCGGGGGATCAATCAGCCCCAGCATTTT. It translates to CATSRDRGINQPQHF.

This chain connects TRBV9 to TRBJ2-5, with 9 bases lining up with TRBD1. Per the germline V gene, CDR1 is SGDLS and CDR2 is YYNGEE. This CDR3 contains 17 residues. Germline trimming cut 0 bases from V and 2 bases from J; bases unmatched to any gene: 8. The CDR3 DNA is TGTGCCAGCAGCGTAGGGGGCGGGACAGGGTTACAAGAGACCCAGTACTTC. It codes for CASSVGGGTGLQETQYF.

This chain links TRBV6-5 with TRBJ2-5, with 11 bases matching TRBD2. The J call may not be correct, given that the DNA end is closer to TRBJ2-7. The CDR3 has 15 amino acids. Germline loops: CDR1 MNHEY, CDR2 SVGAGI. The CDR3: CASTYGTSGTYEQYF. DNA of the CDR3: TGTGCCAGCACCTACGGGACTAGCGGTACCTACGAGCAGTACTTC.

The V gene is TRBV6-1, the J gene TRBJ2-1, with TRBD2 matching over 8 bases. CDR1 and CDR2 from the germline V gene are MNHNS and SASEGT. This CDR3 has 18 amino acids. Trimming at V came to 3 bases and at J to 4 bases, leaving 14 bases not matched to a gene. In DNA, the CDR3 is TGTGCCAGCAGTGAGTTCGGCGGCACTAGCGGACGATACAATGAGCAGTTCTTC. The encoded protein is CASSEFGGTSGRYNEQFF.